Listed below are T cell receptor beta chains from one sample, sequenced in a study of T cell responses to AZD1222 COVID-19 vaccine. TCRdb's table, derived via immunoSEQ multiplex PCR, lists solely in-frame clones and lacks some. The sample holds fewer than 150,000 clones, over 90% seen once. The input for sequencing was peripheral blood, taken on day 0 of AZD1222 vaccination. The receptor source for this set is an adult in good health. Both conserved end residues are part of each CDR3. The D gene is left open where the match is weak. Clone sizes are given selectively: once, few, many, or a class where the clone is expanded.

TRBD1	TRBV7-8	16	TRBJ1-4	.	CASSSHLGTGDEKLFF	TGTGCCAGCAGCTCGCACCTCGGGACAGGGGACGAAAAACTGTTTTTT
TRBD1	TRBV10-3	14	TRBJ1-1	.	CATHRDRAVTEAFF	TGTGCCACGCACCGGGACAGGGCTGTGACTGAAGCTTTCTTT
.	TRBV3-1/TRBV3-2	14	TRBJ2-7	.	CASSPQGFRYEQYF	TGTGCCAGCAGCCCCCAGGGGTTCCGGTACGAGCAGTACTTC
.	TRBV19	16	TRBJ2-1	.	CASSMFVGTGEDEQFF	TGTGCCAGTAGTATGTTCGTGGGGACCGGGGAGGATGAGCAGTTCTTC
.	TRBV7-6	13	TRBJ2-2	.	CASSLVDTGELFF	TGTGCCAGCAGCTTAGTAGACACCGGGGAGCTGTTTTTT
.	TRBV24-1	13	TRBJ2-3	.	CATSGKNTDTQYF	TGTGCCACCAGTGGAAAAAACACAGATACGCAGTATTTT
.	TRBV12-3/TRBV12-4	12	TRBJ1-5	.	CASTTALKPQHF	TGTGCCAGCACGACTGCCCTAAAGCCCCAGCATTTT
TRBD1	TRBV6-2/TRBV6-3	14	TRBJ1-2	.	CASSRRTGGYGYTF	TGTGCCAGCAGTCGACGGACAGGGGGATATGGCTACACCTTC
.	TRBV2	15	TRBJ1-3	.	CASSGGVVSGNTIYF	TGTGCCAGCAGTGGAGGGGTCGTATCTGGAAACACCATATATTTT
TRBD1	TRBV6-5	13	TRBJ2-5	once	CATTDDREETQYF	TGTGCCACCACCGATGACAGGGAGGAGACCCAGTACTTC
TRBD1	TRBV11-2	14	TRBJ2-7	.	CASSLPDRAYEQYF	TGTGCCAGCAGCTTACCCGACAGGGCTTACGAGCAGTACTTC
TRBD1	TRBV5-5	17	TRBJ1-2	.	CASSLGDRPPRIYGYTF	TGTGCCAGCAGCTTGGGGGACAGGCCACCCCGGATCTATGGCTACACCTTC
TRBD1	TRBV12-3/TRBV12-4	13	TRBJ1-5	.	CASQGVGNQPQHF	TGTGCCAGCCAGGGGGTCGGCAATCAGCCCCAGCATTTT
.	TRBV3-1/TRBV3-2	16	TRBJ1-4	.	CASRRGTEGTHEKLFF	TGTGCCAGCAGGCGCGGGACGGAGGGAACTCATGAAAAACTGTTTTTT
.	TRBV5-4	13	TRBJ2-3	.	CASSRQDTDTQYF	TGTGCCAGCAGCCGACAGGACACAGATACGCAGTATTTT
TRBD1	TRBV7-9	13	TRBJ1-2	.	CASSLDRGYGYTF	TGTGCCAGCAGCCTGGACAGGGGCTATGGCTACACCTTC
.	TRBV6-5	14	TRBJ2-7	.	CASSYSRGTNEQYF	TGTGCCAGCAGTTACTCGAGAGGGACCAACGAGCAGTACTTC
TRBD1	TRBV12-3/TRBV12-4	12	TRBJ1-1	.	CASSLGTGDAFF	TGTGCCAGCAGTTTGGGGACAGGGGATGCTTTCTTT
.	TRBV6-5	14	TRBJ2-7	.	CAIKSGGISYEQYF	TGTGCCATCAAATCCGGGGGTATTTCCTACGAGCAGTACTTC
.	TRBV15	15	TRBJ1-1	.	CATSRDGSGGTEAFF	TGTGCCACCAGCAGAGACGGGTCAGGAGGCACTGAAGCTTTCTTT
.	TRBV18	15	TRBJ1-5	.	CASSPQEGHNQPQHF	TGTGCCAGCTCCCCGCAGGAGGGGCACAATCAGCCCCAGCATTTT
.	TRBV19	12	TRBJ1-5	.	CASKRGNQPQHF	TGTGCCAGTAAAAGGGGTAATCAGCCCCAGCATTTT
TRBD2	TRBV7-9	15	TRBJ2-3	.	CASSPAGGVTDTQYF	TGTGCCAGCAGCCCGGCGGGGGGAGTCACAGATACGCAGTATTTT
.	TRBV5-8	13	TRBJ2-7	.	CASSFTDRSEQYF	TGTGCCAGCAGCTTCACTGACAGGAGCGAGCAGTACTTC
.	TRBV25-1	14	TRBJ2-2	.	CASSEWEITGELFF	TGTGCCAGCAGTGAATGGGAGATTACCGGGGAGCTGTTTTTT
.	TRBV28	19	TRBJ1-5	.	CASSLWSPLTGYSNQPQHF	TGTGCCAGCAGTTTATGGTCCCCCTTGACGGGTTATAGCAATCAGCCCCAGCATTTT
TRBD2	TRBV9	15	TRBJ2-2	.	CASTSGGANTGELFF	TGTGCCAGCACAAGCGGGGGCGCGAACACCGGGGAGCTGTTTTTT
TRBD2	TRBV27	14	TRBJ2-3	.	CASRPELAVYTQYF	TGTGCCAGCAGGCCCGAACTAGCGGTGTATACGCAGTATTTT
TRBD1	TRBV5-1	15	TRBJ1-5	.	CASSLRTGGDQPQHF	TGCGCCAGCAGCTTGCGGACAGGGGGGGATCAGCCCCAGCATTTT
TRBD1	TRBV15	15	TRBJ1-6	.	CATSRGRDRASPLHF	TGTGCCACCAGCAGAGGGCGGGACAGGGCCTCACCCCTCCACTTT
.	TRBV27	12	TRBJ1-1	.	CASVGHSGEAFF	TGTGCCAGCGTGGGCCATTCCGGTGAAGCTTTCTTT
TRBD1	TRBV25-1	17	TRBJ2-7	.	CASSDIEGTGLQYEQYF	TGTGCCAGCAGTGACATCGAAGGGACAGGCCTACAGTACGAGCAGTACTTC
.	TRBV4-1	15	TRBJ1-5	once	CASSQVYEGNQPQHF	TGCGCCAGCAGCCAAGTGTATGAGGGCAATCAGCCCCAGCATTTT
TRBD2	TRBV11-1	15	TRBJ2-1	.	CASSFLAGGYNEQFF	TGTGCCAGCAGCTTTCTAGCGGGGGGTTACAATGAGCAGTTCTTC
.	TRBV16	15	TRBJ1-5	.	CASSHGGNSNQPQHF	TGTGCCAGCAGCCATGGCGGAAATAGCAATCAGCCCCAGCATTTT
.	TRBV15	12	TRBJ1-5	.	CATSRENQPQHF	TGTGCCACCAGCAGAGAGAATCAGCCCCAGCATTTT
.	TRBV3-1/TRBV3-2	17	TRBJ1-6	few	CASSQDPLSSYNSPLHF	TGTGCCAGCAGCCAAGATCCCCTGAGCTCCTATAATTCACCCCTCCACTTT
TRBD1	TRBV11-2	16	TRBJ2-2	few	CASSLGRDRGIGELFF	TGTGCCAGCAGCTTAGGCCGAGACAGGGGAATCGGGGAGCTGTTTTTT
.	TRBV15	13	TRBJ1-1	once	CATSRGLNTEAFF	TGTGCCACCAGCAGAGGTTTAAACACTGAAGCTTTCTTT
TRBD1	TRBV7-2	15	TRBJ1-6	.	CASSWGQATYSPLHF	TGTGCCAGCAGCTGGGGACAGGCCACATATTCACCCCTCCACTTT
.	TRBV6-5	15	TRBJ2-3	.	CASSIRGYGADTQYF	TGTGCCAGCAGTATCCGGGGCTATGGGGCAGATACGCAGTATTTT
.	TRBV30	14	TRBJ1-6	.	CAWSVRPRDSPLHF	TGTGCCTGGAGTGTACGGCCCCGGGATTCACCCCTCCACTTT
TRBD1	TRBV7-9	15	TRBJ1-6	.	CASSLGGQGASPLHF	TGTGCCAGCAGCTTAGGCGGACAGGGGGCTTCACCCCTCCACTTT
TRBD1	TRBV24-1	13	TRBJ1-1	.	CATSQSGGTEAFF	TGTGCCACCAGCCAATCAGGGGGCACTGAAGCTTTCTTT
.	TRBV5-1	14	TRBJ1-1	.	CASSFGGGGTEAFF	TGCGCCAGCAGCTTTGGTGGAGGGGGCACTGAAGCTTTCTTT